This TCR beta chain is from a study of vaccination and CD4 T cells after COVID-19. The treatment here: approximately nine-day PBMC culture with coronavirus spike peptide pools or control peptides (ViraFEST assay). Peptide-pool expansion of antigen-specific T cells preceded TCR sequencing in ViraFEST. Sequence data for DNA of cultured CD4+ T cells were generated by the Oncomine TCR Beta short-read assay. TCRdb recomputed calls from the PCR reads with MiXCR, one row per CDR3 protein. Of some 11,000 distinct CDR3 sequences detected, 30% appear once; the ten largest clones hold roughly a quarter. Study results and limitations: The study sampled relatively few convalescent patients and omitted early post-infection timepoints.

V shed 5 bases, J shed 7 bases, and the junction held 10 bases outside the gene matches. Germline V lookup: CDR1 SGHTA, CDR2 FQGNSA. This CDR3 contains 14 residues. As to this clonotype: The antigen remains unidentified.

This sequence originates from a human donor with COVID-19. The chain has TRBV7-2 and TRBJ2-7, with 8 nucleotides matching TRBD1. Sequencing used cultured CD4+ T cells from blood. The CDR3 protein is CASSQGQALGEQYF. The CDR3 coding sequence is TGTGCCAGCAGCCAGGGACAGGCTTTGGGGGAGCAGTACTTC.